The clone carrying this TCR beta chain showed up just a few times. Its matching antigen is unknown. The CDR3 loop spans 13 amino acids. CDR1 LGHNA and CDR2 YSLEER come from the germline V gene. V trimming: 5 bases; J trimming: 4 bases; junction bases outside the gene matches: 2. A J-beta primer mix and a sample-barcoded 5' primer were used in a second PCR of roughly 6 to 12 cycles. Via MiXCR, TCRdb re-called the 5' RACE reads, giving one row per CDR3 protein. The data hold under 950,000 distinct CDR3 sequences, with 20% to 25% observed a single time. The entry originates in a study of blood T cells in healthy people across ages. Study-level findings and limits: With naive T cell percentage, TCR beta diversity showed a strong correlation. Fewer expanded clones and more diversity marked long-lived versus aged donors.

V usage is TRBV4-3 and J usage is TRBJ1-2, with 9 bases matching TRBD1. Sequencing was carried out using blood. The clonotype comes from a man between 65 and 85 years old in good health. In DNA, the CDR3 is TGCGCCAGCAGCAAGGACAGGGGCTATGGCTACACCTTC. Translating it yields CASSKDRGYGYTF.